The 17 T cell receptor beta chains below were found in one sample sequenced in a study of human T cells and chemical hapten exposure. One entry per CDR3 protein results from TCRdb running MiXCR on the RACE reads. The sample has 300,000 to 450,000 distinct CDR3 sequences; approximately 5.1% are singletons. Specified time point: pre-sensitization, week 0. Treatment noted: therapeutic diphenylcyclopropenone sensitization with weekly scalp DPC. The sample consisted of whole blood, taken in connection with sensitization to the hapten diphenylcyclopropenone (DPC). These receptors were collected from a woman in her forties or fifties with alopecia areata. Some clones in this sample may be carry-over from other donors' samples.

This clonotype was observed a handful of times. The chain is built from TRBV20-1 and TRBJ2-1; TRBD2 aligns across 13 bases. The CDR3 runs 15 residues. Looked up from germline, CDR1 is DFQATT and CDR2 is SNEGSKA (reference sequence). J was trimmed by 7 bases and V by 6 bases; bases with no gene match: 9. The CDR3 reads CSATRTSGSRNEQFF. CDR3 bases: TGCAGTGCCACGCGGACTAGCGGGAGTAGAAATGAGCAGTTCTTC.

This clonotype was seen more than once but under ten times. This rearrangement joins TRBV5-1 to TRBJ2-5; the D is unclear. The V gene's germline CDR1 is SGHRS and CDR2 YFSETQ. With 4 bases removed from V and 1 base from J, the gap between germline ends came to 8 bases. This CDR3 comprises 13 residues. CDR3 nucleotides: TGCGCCAGCAGCGACATTACCCAAGAGACCCAGTACTTC. It translates to CASSDITQETQYF.

Many counts were recorded for this clonotype. The V call is TRBV12-3 or TRBV12-4, the J call TRBJ2-3; weak D call: TRBD1 (5 bases). The CDR3 contains 15 residues. The V and J ends lost 2 bases and 4 bases respectively, with 13 bases between them. The CDR3 bases are TGTGCCAGCAGTTTAATCAGGGTACGGCCAGATACGCAGTATTTT. Its translation: CASSLIRVRPDTQYF.

The chain recombines TRBV20-1 with TRBJ1-4, with TRBD1 matching 7 bases. There are 15 residues in the CDR3. J was trimmed by 0 bases and V by 3 bases; bases with no gene match: 4. In germline, CDR1 is DFQATT, CDR2 SNEGSKA (reference sequence). The CDR3 bases are TGCAGTGCTAGGGGCGACAGGGCAACTAATGAAAAACTGTTTTTT. Translation: CSARGDRATNEKLFF.

This clonotype was detected a few times. This sequence joins TRBV3-1 and TRBJ2-1, with 13 bases aligning to TRBD2. This CDR3 is built from 15 residues. CDR1 LGHDT and CDR2 YNNKEL come from the germline V gene (reference sequence). V shed 5 bases and J 6 bases; nucleotides not matched to a gene: 4. The DNA of the CDR3 is TGTGCCAGCAGCTGGACTAGCGGGGGTTCCAATGAGCAGTTCTTC. Its protein is CASSWTSGGSNEQFF.

This clonotype was seen repeatedly, ten times or more. The chain employs TRBV14 and TRBJ1-6; D remains ambiguous. The germline gives CDR1 SGHDN, CDR2 FVKESK. The ends were cut back, 0 bases at V and 6 bases at J, with 9 bases in the middle. The CDR3 totals 15 residues. The CDR3 here is CASSQDLQPNSPLHF. CDR3 coding DNA: TGTGCCAGCAGCCAAGATTTACAGCCTAATTCACCCCTCCACTTT.

This clonotype appeared many times. V and J are TRBV24-1 and TRBJ2-1, with unresolved D. CDR3 size: 16 residues. V shed 4 bases and J shed 8 bases, with 20 bases lying between them. Germline CDR1 KGHDR, CDR2 SFDVKD. This CDR3 reads CATSDPTRGGPHEQFF. The CDR3 nucleotides are TGTGCCACCAGTGACCCAACCCGCGGTGGGCCCCATGAGCAGTTCTTC.

This clonotype showed up many times. V is TRBV7-9 and J is TRBJ2-7, with no clear D. CDR3 length: 12 residues. The V and J ends lost 1 base and 6 bases respectively, with 7 bases between them. Germline assignment: CDR1 SEHNR and CDR2 FQNEAQ (reference sequence). The CDR3 is CASSLDMGEQYF. DNA for the CDR3: TGTGCCAGCAGCTTAGATATGGGCGAGCAGTACTTC.

This clonotype was seen repeatedly, ten times or more. The chain recombines TRBV20-1 with TRBJ1-1; 8 bases fit TRBD1. V was pared by 6 bases and J by 0 bases, with 3 bases of the junction left unmatched. The CDR3 extends over 13 amino acids. Germline CDR1 is DFQATT and CDR2 is SNEGSKA (reference sequence). CDR3 bases: TGCAGTGCCGGACAGGGATTGAACACTGAAGCTTTCTTT. Its protein product is CSAGQGLNTEAFF.

The rearrangement uses TRBV12-3 or TRBV12-4 and TRBJ1-2, with a tentative D call TRBD1 (5 bases). The CDR3 loop spans 12 amino acids. The V end lost 6 bases, the J end lost 8 bases, and 13 bases lay between the germline ends. This chain's CDR3 is CASSYRFRGYTF. The DNA of the CDR3 is TGTGCCAGCAGCTACAGGTTCCGAGGCTACACCTTC.

This clonotype was picked up many times. The V call is TRBV27, the J call TRBJ2-7; D remains ambiguous. The ends were cut back, 2 bases at V and 1 base at J, with 15 bases in the middle. Germline V CDR1 and CDR2: MNHEY, SMNVEV (reference sequence). The CDR3 loop spans 16 amino acids. The CDR3 nucleotides read TGTGCCAGCAGTTTAACGGGTGATCATAAGTCCTACGAGCAGTACTTC. Translated: CASSLTGDHKSYEQYF.

The sample holds many counts of this clonotype. This chain connects TRBV7-9 to TRBJ2-7; 8 bases agree with TRBD1. CDR3 size: 17 residues. J was trimmed by 5 bases and V by 4 bases; bases with no gene match: 16. CDR1 is SEHNR, CDR2 FQNEAQ, per germline (reference sequence). CDR3 coding DNA: TGTGCCAGCAGCTCCCCCACGGAAGGCAGGGGGCGGCACGAGCAGTACTTC. This gives the protein CASSSPTEGRGRHEQYF. The variable domain in full, with the rest retrieved from reference TRBV7-9 and TRBJ2-7, is DTGVSQNPRHKITKRGQNVTFRCDPISEHNRLYWYRQTLGQGPEFLTYFQNEAQLEKSRLLSDRFSAERPKGSFSTLEIQRTEQGDSAMYLCASSSPTEGRGRHEQYFGPGTRLTVT.

Only a few counts were recorded for this clonotype. V is TRBV6-1 and J is TRBJ1-2; 8 bases map to TRBD1. The CDR3 loop spans 15 amino acids. From germline, CDR1 is MNHNS and CDR2 SASEGT. After removal of 2 bases from V and 3 bases from J, the junction contained 5 bases not matched to a gene. CDR3 loop: CASSEILTGDYGYTF. CDR3 in DNA: TGTGCCAGCAGTGAAATCTTGACAGGGGACTATGGCTACACCTTC.

The table lists this clonotype with many counts. CDR3 coding DNA: TGTGCCAGCAGTTACTCAGGCCTCCCGGAAAATTCACCCCTCCACTTT. It is translated as CASSYSGLPENSPLHF. The J gene is TRBJ1-6, the V gene TRBV6-5; D not resolved. The germline V gene has CDR1 MNHEY and CDR2 SVGAGI. Trimming removed 0 bases from V and 7 bases from J, with 13 bases in between. The CDR3 runs to 16 residues.

This clonotype has only a few counts. CDR3 sequence (DNA): TGCAGCGTAGAGGACAGGGCTTATGGCTACACCTTC. Translation: CSVEDRAYGYTF. V gene TRBV29-1 combines with J gene TRBJ1-2; TRBD1 agrees at 8 bases. Germline V CDR1 and CDR2: SQVTM, ANQGSEA. V lost 6 bases to trimming and J lost 5 bases; unmatched junction nucleotides: 5. The CDR3 runs to 12 residues.

The genes are TRBV5-5 and TRBJ1-5; TRBD1 is a possible D gene (6 bases). There are 14 residues in the CDR3. CDR1 is SGHKS, CDR2 YYEKEE, per germline (reference sequence). V was pared by 5 bases and J by 4 bases, with 13 bases between. The DNA for the CDR3 is TGTGCCAGCAGACCAGGGGTTGTGAATCAGCCCCAGCATTTT. This codes for CASRPGVVNQPQHF. The entire variable domain, with the rest obtained from reference TRBV5-5 and TRBJ1-5, is as follows: DAGVTQSPTHLIKTRGQQVTLRCSPISGHKSVSWYQQVLGQGPQFIFQYYEKEERGRGNFPDRFSARQFPNYSSELNVNALLLGDSALYLCASRPGVVNQPQHFGDGTRLSIL.

This sequence joins TRBV6-1 and TRBJ1-1; D call uncertain. This CDR3 spans 14 amino acids. Germline CDR1 MNHNS, CDR2 SASEGT. The V end was cut by 7 bases, the J end by 5 bases, with 17 bases between. This CDR3 reads CASIPSGRPTEAFF. The CDR3 DNA reads TGTGCCAGCATACCCTCAGGAAGGCCAACTGAAGCTTTCTTT.